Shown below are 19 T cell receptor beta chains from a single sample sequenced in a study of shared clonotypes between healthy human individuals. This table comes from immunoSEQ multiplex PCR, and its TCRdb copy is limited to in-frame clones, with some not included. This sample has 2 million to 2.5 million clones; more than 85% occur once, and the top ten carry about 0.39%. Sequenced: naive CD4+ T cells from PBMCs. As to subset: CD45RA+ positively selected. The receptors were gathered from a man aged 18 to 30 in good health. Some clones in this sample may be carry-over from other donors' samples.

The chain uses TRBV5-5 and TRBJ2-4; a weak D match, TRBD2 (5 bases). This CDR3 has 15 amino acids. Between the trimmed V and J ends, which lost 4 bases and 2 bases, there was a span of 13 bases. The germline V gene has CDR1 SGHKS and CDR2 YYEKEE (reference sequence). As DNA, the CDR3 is TGTGCCAGCAGCCTAGCAGGCCCTCCCAAAAACATTCAGTACTTC. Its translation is CASSLAGPPKNIQYF.

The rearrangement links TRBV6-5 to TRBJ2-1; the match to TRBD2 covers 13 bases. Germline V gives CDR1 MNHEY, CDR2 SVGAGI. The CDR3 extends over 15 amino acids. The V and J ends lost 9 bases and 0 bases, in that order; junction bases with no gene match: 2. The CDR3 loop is CASRTSGSSYNEQFF. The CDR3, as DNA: TGTGCCAGTAGGACTAGCGGGAGCTCCTACAATGAGCAGTTCTTC.

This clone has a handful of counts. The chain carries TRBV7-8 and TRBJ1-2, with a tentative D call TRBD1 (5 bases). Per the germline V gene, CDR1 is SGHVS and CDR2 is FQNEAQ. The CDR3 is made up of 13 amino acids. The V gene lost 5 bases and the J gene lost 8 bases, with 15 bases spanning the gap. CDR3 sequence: CASSIDSYRGYTF. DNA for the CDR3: TGTGCCAGCAGCATCGACAGCTACCGGGGCTACACCTTC.

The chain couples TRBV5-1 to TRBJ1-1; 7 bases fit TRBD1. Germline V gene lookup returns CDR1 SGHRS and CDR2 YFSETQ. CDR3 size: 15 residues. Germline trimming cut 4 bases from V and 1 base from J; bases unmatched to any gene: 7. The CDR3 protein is CASSGNRGGNTEAFF. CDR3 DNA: TGCGCCAGCAGCGGAAACAGGGGAGGGAACACTGAAGCTTTCTTT.

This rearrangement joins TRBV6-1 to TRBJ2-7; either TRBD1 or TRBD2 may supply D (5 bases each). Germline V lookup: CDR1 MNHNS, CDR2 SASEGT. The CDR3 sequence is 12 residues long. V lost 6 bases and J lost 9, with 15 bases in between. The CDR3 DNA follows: TGTGCCAGCAGGAAACACCGGGACCCGCAGTACTTC. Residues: CASRKHRDPQYF.

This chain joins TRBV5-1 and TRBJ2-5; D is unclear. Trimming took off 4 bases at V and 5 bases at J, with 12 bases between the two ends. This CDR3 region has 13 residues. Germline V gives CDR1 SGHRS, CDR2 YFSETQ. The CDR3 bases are TGCGCCAGCAGCGCCGATACGTGGGAGACCCAGTACTTC. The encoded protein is CASSADTWETQYF.

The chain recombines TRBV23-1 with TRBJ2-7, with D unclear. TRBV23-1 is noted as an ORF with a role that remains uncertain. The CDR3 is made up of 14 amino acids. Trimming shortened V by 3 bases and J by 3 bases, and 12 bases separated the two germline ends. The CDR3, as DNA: TGCGCCAGCAGTCATATGATACACCTCTACGAGCAGTACTTC. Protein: CASSHMIHLYEQYF.

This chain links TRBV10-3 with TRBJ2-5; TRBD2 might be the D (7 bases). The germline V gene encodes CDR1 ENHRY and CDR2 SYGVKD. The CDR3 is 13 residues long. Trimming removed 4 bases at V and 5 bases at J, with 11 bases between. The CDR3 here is CAISGGGGETQYF. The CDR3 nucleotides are TGTGCCATCAGTGGGGGGGGCGGCGAGACCCAGTACTTC.

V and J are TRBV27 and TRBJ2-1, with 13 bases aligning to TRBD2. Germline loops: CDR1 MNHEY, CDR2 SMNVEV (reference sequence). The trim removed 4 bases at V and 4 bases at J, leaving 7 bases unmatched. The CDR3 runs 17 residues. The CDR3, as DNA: TGTGCCAGCAGTTCTCCACTAGCGGGAGGGCGGTACAATGAGCAGTTCTTC. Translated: CASSSPLAGGRYNEQFF.

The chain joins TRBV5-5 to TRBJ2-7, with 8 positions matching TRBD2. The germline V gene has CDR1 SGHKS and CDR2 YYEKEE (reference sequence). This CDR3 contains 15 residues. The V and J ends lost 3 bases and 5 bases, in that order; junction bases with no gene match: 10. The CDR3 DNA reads TGTGCCAGCAGCTCTCACCGGGCCGGGGGGGACGAGCAGTACTTC. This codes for CASSSHRAGGDEQYF. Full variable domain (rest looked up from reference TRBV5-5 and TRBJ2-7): DAGVTQSPTHLIKTRGQQVTLRCSPISGHKSVSWYQQVLGQGPQFIFQYYEKEERGRGNFPDRFSARQFPNYSSELNVNALLLGDSALYLCASSSHRAGGDEQYFGPGTRLTVT.

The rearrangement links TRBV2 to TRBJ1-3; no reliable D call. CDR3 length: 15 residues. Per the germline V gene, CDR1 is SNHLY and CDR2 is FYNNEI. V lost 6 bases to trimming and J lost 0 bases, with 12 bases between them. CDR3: CASSGRHVSGNTIYF. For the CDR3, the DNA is TGTGCCAGCAGCGGCCGACACGTCTCTGGAAACACCATATATTTT. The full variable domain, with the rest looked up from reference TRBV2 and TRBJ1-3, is EPEVTQTPSHQVTQMGQEVILRCVPISNHLYFYWYRQILGQKVEFLVSFYNNEISEKSEIFDDQFSVERPDGSNFTLKIRSTKLEDSAMYFCASSGRHVSGNTIYFGEGSWLTVV.

The CDR3 protein is CASTLLTSSYNEQFF. As DNA, the CDR3 is TGTGCCAGCACCCTTTTGACTAGCTCCTACAATGAGCAGTTCTTC. The V gene is TRBV7-2, the J gene TRBJ2-1; the D gene is possibly TRBD2 (6 bases). Germline values: CDR1 SGHTA, CDR2 FQGNSA. The V end was cut by 7 bases, the J end by 0 bases, with 13 bases between. The CDR3 is 15 amino acids. Together with reference TRBV7-2 and TRBJ2-1, the CDR3 gives the full variable domain: GAGVSQSPSNKVTEKGKDVELRCDPISGHTALYWYRQSLGQGLEFLIYFQGNSAPDKSGLPSDRFSAERTGGSVSTLTIQRTQQEDSAVYLCASTLLTSSYNEQFFGPGTRLTVL.

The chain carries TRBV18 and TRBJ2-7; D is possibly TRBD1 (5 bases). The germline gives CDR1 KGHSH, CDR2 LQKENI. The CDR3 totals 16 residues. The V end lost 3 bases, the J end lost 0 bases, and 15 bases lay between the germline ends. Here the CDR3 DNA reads TGTGCCAGCTCACCGAACGACCGACAGCTCTCCTACGAGCAGTACTTC. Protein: CASSPNDRQLSYEQYF.

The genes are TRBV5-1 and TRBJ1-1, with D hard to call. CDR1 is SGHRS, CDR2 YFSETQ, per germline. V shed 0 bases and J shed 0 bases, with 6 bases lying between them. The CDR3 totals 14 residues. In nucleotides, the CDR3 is TGCGCCAGCAGCTTGGATGCCATGAACACTGAAGCTTTCTTT. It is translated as CASSLDAMNTEAFF. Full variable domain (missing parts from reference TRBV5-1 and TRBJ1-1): KAGVTQTPRYLIKTRGQQVTLSCSPISGHRSVSWYQQTPGQGLQFLFEYFSETQRNKGNFPGRFSGRQFSNSRSEMNVSTLELGDSALYLCASSLDAMNTEAFFGQGTRLTVV.

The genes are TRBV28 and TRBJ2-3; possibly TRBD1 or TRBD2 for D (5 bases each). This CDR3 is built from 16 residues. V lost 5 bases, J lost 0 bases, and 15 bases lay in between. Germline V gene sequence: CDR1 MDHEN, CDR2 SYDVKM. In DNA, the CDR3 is TGTGCCAGCAGTCGGGAATGGGGCTCTAGCACAGATACGCAGTATTTT. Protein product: CASSREWGSSTDTQYF.

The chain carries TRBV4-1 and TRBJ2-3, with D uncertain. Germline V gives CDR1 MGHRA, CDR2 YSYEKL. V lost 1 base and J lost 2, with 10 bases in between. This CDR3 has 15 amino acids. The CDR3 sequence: CASSQVLVDTDTQYF. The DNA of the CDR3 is TGCGCCAGCAGCCAAGTCCTAGTAGACACAGATACGCAGTATTTT.

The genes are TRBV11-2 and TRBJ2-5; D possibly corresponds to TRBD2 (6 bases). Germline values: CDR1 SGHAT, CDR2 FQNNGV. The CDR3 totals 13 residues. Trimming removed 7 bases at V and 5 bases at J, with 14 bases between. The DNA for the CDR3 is TGTGCCAGCACCGACTCAGGGAGGGAGACCCAGTACTTC. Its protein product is CASTDSGRETQYF.

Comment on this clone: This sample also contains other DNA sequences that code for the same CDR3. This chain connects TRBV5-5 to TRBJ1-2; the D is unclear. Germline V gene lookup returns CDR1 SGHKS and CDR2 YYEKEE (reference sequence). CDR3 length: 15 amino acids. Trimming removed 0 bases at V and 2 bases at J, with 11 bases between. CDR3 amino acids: CASSLGPVGNYGYTF. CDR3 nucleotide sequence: TGTGCCAGCAGCTTGGGGCCCGTGGGCAACTATGGCTACACCTTC.

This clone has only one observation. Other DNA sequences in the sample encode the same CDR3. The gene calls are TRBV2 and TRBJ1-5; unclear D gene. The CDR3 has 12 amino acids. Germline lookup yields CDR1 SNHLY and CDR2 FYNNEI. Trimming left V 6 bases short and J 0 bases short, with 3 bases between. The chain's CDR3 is CASSTSNQPQHF. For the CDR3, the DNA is TGTGCCAGCAGCACTAGCAATCAGCCCCAGCATTTT.